This T cell receptor beta chain came from a study of T cell responses to AZD1222 COVID-19 vaccine. A word on this clone: Antigen: not known.

This table comes from immunoSEQ multiplex PCR, and its TCRdb copy is limited to in-frame clones, with some not included. The sample lists about 160,000 clones; approximately 90% were seen once. Findings and limits, study-wide: Unmutated regions of variants are reportedly targeted by nearly half of spike-specific TCRs.

The CDR3 contains 14 residues. Germline CDR1 ENHRY, CDR2 SYGVKD. V gave up 0 bases and J gave up 3 bases, with 8 bases separating them. This sequence originates from an adult who received the AZD1222 COVID-19 vaccine. The chain links TRBV10-3 to TRBJ1-1; TRBD1 might be the D (5 bases). The sample in question was peripheral blood, obtained 28 days after the second AZD1222 dose. The CDR3 region has the DNA TGTGCCATCAGTGAGTCGGCGGGGCACACTGAAGCTTTCTTT. This sequence encodes CAISESAGHTEAFF.